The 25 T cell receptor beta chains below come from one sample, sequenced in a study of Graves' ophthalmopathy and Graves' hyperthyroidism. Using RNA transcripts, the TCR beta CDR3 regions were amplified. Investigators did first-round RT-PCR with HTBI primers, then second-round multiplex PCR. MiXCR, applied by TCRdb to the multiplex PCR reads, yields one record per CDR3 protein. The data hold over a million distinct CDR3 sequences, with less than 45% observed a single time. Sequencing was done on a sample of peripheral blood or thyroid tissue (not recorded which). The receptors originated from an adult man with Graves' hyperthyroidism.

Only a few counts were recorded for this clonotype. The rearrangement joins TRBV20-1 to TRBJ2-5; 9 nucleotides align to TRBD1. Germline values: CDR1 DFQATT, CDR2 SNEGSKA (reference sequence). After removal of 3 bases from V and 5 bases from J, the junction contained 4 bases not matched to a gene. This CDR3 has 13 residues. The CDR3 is CSASPGTGETQYF. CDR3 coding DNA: TGCAGTGCTAGTCCCGGGACAGGGGAGACCCAGTACTTC.

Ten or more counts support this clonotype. As DNA, the CDR3 is TGTGCCAGCAGCTTAGCTAGCGACCGCTCCTACGAGCAGTACTTC. Amino acids: CASSLASDRSYEQYF. The chain links TRBV7-9 to TRBJ2-7; possibly TRBD2 for D (5 bases). V was pared by 0 bases and J by 0 bases, with 9 bases between. The CDR3 runs 15 residues. The germline gives CDR1 SEHNR, CDR2 FQNEAQ (reference sequence).

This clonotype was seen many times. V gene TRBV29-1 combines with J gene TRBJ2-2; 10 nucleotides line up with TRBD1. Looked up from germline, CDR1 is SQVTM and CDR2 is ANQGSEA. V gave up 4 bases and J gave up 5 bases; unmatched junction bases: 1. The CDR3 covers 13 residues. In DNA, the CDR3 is TGCAGCGTTGGGACAGGGGGGACCGGGGAGCTGTTTTTT. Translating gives CSVGTGGTGELFF.

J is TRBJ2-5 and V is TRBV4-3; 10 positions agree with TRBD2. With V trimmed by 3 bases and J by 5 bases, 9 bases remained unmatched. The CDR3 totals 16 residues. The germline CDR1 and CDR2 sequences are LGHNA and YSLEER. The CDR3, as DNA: TGCGCCAGCAGCCAGGAACCTAGCGGGAGAGTTGAGACCCAGTACTTC. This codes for CASSQEPSGRVETQYF.

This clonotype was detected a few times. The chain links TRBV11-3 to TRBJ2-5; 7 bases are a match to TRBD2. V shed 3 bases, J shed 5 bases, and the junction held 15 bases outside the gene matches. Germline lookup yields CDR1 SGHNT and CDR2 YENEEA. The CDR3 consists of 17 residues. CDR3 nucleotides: TGTGCCAGCAGCTTTTGTTCGGCTAGCGGCCTAGGGGAGACCCAGTACTTC. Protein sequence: CASSFCSASGLGETQYF.

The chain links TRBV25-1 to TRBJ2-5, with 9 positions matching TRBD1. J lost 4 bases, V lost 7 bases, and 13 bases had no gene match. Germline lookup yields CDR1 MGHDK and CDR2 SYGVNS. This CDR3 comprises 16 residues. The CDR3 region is CASMSSPGQGRETQYF. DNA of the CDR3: TGTGCCAGCATGAGTAGTCCGGGACAGGGACGAGAGACCCAGTACTTC.

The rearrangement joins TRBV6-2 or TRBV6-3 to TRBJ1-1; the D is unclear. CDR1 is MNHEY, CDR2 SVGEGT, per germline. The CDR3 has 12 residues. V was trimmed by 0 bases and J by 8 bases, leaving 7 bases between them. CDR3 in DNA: TGTGCCAGCAGTTACTCGTTCGACGAAGCTTTCTTT. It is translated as CASSYSFDEAFF.

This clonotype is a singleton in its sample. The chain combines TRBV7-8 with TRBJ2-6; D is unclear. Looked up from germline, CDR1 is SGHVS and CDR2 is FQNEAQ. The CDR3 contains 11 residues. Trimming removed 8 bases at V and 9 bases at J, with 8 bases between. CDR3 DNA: TGTGCCAGCGCATTAGACAACGTCCTGACTTTC. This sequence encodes CASALDNVLTF. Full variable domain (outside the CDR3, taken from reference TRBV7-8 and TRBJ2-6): GAGVSQSPRYKVAKRGQDVALRCDPISGHVSLFWYQQALGQGPEFLTYFQNEAQLDKSGLPSDRFFAERPEGSVSTLKIQRTQQEDSAVYLCASALDNVLTFGAGSRLTVL.

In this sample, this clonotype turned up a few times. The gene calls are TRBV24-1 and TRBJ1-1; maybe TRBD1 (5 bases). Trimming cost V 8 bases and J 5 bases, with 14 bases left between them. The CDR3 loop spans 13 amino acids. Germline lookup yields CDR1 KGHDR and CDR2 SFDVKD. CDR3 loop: CATKTGRGTEAFF. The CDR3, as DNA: TGTGCCACCAAAACGGGGCGAGGGACTGAAGCTTTCTTT.

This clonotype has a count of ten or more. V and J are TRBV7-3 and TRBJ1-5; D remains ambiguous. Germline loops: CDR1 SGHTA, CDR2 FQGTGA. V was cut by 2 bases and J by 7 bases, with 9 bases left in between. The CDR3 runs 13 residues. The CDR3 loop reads CASSLAMFQPQHF. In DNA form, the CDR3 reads TGTGCCAGCAGCTTAGCTATGTTCCAGCCCCAGCATTTT.

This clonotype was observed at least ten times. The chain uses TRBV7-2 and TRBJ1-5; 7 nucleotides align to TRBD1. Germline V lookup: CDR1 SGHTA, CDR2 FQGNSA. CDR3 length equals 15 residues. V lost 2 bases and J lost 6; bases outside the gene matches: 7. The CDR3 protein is CASSLSTGASQPQHF. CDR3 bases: TGTGCCAGCAGCTTATCCACAGGGGCATCTCAGCCCCAGCATTTT.

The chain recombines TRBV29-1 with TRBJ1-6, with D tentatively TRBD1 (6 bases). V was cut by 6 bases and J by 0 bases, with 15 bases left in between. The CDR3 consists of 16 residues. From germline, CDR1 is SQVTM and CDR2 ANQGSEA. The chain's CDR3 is CSVAGDTHSYNSPLHF. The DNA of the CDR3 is TGCAGCGTAGCAGGGGACACACACTCCTATAATTCACCCCTCCACTTT.

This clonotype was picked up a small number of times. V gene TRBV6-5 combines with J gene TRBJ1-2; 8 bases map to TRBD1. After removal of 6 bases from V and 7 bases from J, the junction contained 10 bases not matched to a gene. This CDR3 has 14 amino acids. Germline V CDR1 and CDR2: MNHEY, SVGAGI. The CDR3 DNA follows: TGTGCCAGCAGCACGAGACAGGGGTTTGGTGGCTACACCTTC. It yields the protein CASSTRQGFGGYTF.

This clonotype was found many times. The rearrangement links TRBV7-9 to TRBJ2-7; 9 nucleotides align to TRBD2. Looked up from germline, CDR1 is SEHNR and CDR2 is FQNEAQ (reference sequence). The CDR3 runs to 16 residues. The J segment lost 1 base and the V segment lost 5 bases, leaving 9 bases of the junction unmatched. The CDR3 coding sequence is TGTGCCAGCAGCCCCGCCCGACTAGCGGCTTCCTACGAGCAGTACTTC. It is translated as CASSPARLAASYEQYF. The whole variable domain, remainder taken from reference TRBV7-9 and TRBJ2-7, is DTGVSQNPRHKITKRGQNVTFRCDPISEHNRLYWYRQTLGQGPEFLTYFQNEAQLEKSRLLSDRFSAERPKGSFSTLEIQRTEQGDSAMYLCASSPARLAASYEQYFGPGTRLTVT.

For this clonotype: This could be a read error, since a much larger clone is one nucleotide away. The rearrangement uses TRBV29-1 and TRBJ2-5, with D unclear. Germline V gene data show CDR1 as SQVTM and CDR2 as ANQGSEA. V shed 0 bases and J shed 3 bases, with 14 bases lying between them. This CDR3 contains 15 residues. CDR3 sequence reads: CSVEENRRGEETQYF. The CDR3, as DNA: TGCAGCGTTGAAGAGAACAGAAGAGGTGAAGAGACCCAGTACTTC. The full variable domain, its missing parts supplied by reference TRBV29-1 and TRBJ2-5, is SAVISQKPSRDICQRGTSLTIQCQVDSQVTMMFWYRQQPGQSLTLIATANQGSEATYESGFVIDKFPISRPNLTFSTLTVSNMSPEDSSIYLCSVEENRRGEETQYFGPGTRLLVL.

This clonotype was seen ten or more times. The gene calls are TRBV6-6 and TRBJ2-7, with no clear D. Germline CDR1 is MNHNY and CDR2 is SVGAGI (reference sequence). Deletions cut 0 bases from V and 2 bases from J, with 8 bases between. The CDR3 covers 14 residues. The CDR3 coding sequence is TGTGCCAGCAGTTACTCCAGGAGCGCCTACGAGCAGTACTTC. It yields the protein CASSYSRSAYEQYF.

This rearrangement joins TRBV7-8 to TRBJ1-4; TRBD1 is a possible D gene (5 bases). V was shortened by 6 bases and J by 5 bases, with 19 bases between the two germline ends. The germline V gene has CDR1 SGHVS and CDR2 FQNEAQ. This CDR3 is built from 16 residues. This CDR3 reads CASSPSSLGANEKLFF. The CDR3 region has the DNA TGTGCCAGCAGTCCTAGCTCTTTAGGGGCGAATGAAAAACTGTTTTTT.

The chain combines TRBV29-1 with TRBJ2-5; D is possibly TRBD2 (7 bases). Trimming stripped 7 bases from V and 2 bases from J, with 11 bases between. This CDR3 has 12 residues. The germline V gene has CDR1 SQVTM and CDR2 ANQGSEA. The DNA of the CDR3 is TGCAGCGCGGGGGGCAGTCAAGAGACCCAGTACTTC. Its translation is CSAGGSQETQYF.

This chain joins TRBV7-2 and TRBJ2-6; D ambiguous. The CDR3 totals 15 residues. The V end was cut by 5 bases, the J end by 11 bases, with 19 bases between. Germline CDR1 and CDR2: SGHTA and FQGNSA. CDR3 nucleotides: TGTGCCAGCAGCGACCGGGCCATCAAGCACGACGTCCTGACTTTC. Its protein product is CASSDRAIKHDVLTF.

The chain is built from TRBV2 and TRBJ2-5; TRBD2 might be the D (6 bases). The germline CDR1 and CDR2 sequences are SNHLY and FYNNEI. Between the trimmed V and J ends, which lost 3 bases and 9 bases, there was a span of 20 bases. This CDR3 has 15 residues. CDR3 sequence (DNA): TGTGCCAGCAGTGATAGCGGCAGGAGCAATCAGCCCCAGTACTTC. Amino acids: CASSDSGRSNQPQYF.

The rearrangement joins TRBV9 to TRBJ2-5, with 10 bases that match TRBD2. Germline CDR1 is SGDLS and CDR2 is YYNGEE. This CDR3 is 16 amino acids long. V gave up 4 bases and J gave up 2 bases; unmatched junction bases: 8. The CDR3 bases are TGTGCCAGCAGCAATAGACTAGCGGGTCTTCAAGAGACCCAGTACTTC. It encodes CASSNRLAGLQETQYF.

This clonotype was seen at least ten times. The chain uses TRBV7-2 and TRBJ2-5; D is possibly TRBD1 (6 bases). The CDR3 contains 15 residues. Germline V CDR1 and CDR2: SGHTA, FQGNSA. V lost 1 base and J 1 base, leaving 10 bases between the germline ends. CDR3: CASSLGGQIQETQYF. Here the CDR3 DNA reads TGTGCCAGCAGCTTAGGTGGACAGATCCAAGAGACCCAGTACTTC.

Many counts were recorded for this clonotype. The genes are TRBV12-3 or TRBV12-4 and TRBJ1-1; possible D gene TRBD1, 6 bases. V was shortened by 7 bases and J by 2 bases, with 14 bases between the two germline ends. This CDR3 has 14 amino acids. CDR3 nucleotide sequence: TGTGCCAGCAAATACTTAGGGGGAAACACTGAAGCTTTCTTT. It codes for CASKYLGGNTEAFF.

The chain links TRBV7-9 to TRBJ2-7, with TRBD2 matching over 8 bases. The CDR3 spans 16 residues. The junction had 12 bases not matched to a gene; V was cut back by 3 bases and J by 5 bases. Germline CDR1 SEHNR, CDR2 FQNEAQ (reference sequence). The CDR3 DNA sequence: TGTGCCAGCAGCTTGTGGTTCGCGGGAGGAGAAAACGAGCAGTACTTC. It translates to CASSLWFAGGENEQYF.

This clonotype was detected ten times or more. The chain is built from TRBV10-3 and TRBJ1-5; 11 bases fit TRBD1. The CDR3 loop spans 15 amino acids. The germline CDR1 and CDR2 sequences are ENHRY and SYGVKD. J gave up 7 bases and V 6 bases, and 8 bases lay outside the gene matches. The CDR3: CAISQGTGGAQPQHF. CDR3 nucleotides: TGTGCCATCAGCCAAGGGACAGGGGGTGCGCAGCCCCAGCATTTT.